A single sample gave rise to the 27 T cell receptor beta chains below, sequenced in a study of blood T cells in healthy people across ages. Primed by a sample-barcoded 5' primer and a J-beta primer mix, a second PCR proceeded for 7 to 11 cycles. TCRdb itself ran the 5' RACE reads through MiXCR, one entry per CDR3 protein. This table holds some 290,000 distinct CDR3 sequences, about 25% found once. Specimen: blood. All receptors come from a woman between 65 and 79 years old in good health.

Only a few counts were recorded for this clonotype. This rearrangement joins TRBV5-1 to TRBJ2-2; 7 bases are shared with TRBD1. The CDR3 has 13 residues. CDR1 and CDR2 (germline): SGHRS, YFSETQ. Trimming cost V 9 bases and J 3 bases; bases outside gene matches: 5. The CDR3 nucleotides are TGCGCCACCGGGACAGATCACACCGGGGAGCTGTTTTTT. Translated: CATGTDHTGELFF. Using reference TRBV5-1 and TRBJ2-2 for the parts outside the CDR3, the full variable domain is KAGVTQTPRYLIKTRGQQVTLSCSPISGHRSVSWYQQTPGQGLQFLFEYFSETQRNKGNFPGRFSGRQFSNSRSEMNVSTLELGDSALYLCATGTDHTGELFFGEGSRLTVL.

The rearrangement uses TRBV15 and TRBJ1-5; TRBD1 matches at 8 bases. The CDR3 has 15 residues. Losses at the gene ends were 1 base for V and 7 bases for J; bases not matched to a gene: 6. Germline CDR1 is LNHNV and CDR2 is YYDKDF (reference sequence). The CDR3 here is CATSRAGQGVQPQHF. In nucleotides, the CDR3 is TGTGCCACCAGCAGAGCCGGACAGGGAGTCCAGCCCCAGCATTTT.

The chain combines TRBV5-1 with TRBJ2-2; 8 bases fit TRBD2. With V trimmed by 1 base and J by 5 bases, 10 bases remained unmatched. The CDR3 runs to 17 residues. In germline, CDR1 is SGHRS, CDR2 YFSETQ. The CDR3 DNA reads TGCGCCAGCAGCTTGTGGGGGCAAGCGGGAGTAACCGGGGAGCTGTTTTTT. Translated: CASSLWGQAGVTGELFF.

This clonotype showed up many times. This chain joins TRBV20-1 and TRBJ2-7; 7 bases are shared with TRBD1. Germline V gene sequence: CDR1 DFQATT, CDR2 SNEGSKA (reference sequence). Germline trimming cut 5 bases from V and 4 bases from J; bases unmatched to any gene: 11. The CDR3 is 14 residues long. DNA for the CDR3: TGCAGTGCTTATAGACAGGGTTGGGAATACGAGCAGTACTTC. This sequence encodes CSAYRQGWEYEQYF.

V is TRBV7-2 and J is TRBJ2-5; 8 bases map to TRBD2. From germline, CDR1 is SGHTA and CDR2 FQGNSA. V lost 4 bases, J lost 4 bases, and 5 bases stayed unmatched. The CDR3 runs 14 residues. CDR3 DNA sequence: TGTGCCAGCAGCTCCGGGAGGGCCGGAGAGACCCAGTACTTC. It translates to CASSSGRAGETQYF.

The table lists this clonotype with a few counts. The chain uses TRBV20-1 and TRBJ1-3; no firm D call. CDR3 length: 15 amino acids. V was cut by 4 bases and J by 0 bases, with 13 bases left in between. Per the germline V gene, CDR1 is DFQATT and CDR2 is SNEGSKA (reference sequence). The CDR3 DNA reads TGCAGTGCTATGGGGAGGTTTAACTCTGGAAACACCATATATTTT. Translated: CSAMGRFNSGNTIYF.

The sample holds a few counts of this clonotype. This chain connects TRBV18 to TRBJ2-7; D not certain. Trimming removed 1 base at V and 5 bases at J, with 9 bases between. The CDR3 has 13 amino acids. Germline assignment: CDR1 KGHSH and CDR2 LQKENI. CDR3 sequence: CASSPLEAHEQYF. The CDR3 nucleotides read TGTGCCAGCTCACCACTCGAGGCCCACGAGCAGTACTTC.

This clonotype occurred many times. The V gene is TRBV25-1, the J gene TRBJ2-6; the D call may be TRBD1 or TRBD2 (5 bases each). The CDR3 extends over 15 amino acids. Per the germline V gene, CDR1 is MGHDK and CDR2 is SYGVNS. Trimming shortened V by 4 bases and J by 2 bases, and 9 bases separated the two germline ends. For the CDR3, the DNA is TGTGCCAGCAGTGCCGGGGCTCCTGGGGCCAACGTCCTGACTTTC. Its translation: CASSAGAPGANVLTF. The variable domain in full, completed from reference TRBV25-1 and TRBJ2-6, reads EADIYQTPRYLVIGTGKKITLECSQTMGHDKMYWYQQDPGMELHLIHYSYGVNSTEKGDLSSESTVSRIRTEHFPLTLESARPSHTSQYLCASSAGAPGANVLTFGAGSRLTVL.

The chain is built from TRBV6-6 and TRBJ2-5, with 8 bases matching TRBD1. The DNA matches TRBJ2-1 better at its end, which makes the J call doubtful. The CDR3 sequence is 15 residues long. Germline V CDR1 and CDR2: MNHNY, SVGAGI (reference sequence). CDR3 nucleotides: TGTGCCAGCAGTTCCTCGGGACAGGTATACAATGAGCAGTTCTTC. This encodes CASSSSGQVYNEQFF.

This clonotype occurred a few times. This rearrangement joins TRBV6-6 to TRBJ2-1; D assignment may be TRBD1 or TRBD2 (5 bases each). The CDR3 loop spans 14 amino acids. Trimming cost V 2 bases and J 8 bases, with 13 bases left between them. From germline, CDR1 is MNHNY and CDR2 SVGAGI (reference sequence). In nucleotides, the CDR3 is TGTGCCAGCAGTTACCCCTCAGGGACGGATGAGCAGTTCTTC. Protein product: CASSYPSGTDEQFF.

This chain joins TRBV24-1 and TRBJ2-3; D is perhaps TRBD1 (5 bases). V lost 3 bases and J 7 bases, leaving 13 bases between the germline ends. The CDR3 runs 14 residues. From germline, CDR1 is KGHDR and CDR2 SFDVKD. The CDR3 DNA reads TGTGCCACCAGTGATCCGAGAACAGGACATACGCAGTATTTT. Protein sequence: CATSDPRTGHTQYF.

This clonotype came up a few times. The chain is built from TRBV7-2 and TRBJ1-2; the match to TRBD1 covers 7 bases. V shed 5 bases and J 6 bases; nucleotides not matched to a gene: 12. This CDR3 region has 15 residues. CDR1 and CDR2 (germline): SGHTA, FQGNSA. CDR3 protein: CASSRSTGTENGYTF. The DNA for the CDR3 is TGTGCCAGCAGCCGCTCCACCGGGACAGAAAATGGCTACACCTTC.

CDR3 loop: CATSDWNQKNIQYF. CDR3 nucleotides: TGTGCCACCAGTGATTGGAACCAGAAAAACATTCAGTACTTC. The V gene is TRBV24-1, the J gene TRBJ2-4, with no clear D. This CDR3 comprises 14 residues. The germline V and J ends were trimmed by 2 bases and 4 bases, with 8 bases remaining between them. Germline V gene lookup returns CDR1 KGHDR and CDR2 SFDVKD.

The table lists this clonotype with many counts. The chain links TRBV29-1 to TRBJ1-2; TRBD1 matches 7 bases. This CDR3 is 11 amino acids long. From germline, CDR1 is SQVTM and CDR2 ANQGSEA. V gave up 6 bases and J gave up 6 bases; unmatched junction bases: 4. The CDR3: CSVGTDDGYTF. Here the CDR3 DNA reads TGCAGCGTGGGGACAGACGATGGCTACACCTTC.

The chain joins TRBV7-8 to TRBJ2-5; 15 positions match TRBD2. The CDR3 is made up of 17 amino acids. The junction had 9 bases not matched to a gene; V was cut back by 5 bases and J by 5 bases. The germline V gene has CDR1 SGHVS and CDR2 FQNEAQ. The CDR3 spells CASSTGLAGGPGETQYF. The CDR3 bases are TGTGCCAGCAGCACGGGACTAGCGGGAGGCCCGGGTGAGACCCAGTACTTC.

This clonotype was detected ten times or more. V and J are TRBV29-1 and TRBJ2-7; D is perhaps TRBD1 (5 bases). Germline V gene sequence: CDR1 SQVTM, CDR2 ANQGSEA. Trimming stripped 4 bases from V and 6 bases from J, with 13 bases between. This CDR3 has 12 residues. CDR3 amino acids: CSVVTDNSEQYF. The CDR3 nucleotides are TGCAGCGTTGTGACAGATAACTCCGAGCAGTACTTC.

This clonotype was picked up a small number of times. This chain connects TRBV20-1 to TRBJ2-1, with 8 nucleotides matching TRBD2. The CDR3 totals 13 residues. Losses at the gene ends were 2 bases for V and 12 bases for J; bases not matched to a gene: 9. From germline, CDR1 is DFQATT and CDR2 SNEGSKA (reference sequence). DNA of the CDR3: TGCAGTGCTAGAAAACCGGGACTAGACTGGCAGTTCTTC. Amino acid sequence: CSARKPGLDWQFF.

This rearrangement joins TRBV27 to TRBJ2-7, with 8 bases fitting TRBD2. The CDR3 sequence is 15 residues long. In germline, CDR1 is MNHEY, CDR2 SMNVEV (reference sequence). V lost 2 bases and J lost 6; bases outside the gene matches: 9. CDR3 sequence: CASSLTGLADLEQYF. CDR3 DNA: TGTGCCAGCAGTTTAACCGGACTAGCCGACCTCGAGCAGTACTTC.

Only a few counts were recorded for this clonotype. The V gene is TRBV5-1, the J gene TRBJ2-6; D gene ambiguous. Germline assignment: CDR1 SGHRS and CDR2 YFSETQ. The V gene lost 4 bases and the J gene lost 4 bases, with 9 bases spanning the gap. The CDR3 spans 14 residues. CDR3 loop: CASSAPSGANVLTF. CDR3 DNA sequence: TGCGCCAGCAGCGCCCCTTCCGGGGCCAACGTCCTGACTTTC.

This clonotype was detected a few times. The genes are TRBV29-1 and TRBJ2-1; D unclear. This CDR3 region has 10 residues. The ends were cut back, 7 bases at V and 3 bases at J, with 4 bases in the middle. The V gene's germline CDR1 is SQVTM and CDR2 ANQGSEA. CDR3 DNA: TGCAGCGGGAACTACAATGAGCAGTTCTTC. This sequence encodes CSGNYNEQFF.

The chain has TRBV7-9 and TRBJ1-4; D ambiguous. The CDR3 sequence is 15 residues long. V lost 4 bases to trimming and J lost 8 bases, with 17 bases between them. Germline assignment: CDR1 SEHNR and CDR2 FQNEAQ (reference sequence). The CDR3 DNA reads TGTGCCAGCAGCTCACCAGGACGCGAAAAGGAAAAACTGTTTTTT. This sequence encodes CASSSPGREKEKLFF.

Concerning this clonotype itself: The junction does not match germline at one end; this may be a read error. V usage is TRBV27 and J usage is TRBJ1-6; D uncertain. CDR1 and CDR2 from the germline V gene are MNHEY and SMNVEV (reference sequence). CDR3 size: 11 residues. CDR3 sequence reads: CASSLNPPHHF. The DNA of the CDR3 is TGTGCCAGCAGTTTAAATCCACCCCACCACTTT.

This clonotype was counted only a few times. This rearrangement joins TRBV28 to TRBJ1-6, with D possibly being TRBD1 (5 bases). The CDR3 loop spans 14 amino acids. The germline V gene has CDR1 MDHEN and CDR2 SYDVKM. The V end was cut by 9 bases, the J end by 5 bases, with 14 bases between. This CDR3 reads CASSGARNNSPLHF. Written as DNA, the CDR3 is TGTGCCAGTTCCGGGGCTCGGAATAATTCACCCCTCCACTTT. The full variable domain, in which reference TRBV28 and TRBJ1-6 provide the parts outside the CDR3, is DVKVTQSSRYLVKRTGEKVFLECVQDMDHENMFWYRQDPGLGLRLIYFSYDVKMKEKGDIPEGYSVSREKKERFSLILESASTNQTSMYLCASSGARNNSPLHFGNGTRLTVT.

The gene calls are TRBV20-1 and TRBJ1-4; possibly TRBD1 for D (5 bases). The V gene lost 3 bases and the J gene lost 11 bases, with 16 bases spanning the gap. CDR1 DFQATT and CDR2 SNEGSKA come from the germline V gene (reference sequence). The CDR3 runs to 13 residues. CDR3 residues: CSARGQGGRKLFF. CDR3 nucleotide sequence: TGCAGTGCTAGGGGCCAGGGTGGTCGTAAACTGTTTTTT.

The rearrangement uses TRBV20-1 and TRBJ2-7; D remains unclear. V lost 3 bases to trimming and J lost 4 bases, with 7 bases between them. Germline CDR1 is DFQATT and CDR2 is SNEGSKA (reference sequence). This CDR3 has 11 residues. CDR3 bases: TGCAGTGCTAGTAGTCGGTACGAGCAGTACTTC. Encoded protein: CSASSRYEQYF.

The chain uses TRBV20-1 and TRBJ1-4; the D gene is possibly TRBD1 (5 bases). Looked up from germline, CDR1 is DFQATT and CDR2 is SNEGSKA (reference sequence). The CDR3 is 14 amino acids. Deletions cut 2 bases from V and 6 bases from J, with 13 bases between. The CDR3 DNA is TGCAGTGCTAGACGGGACCTTTTGGATGAAAAACTGTTTTTT. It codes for CSARRDLLDEKLFF.

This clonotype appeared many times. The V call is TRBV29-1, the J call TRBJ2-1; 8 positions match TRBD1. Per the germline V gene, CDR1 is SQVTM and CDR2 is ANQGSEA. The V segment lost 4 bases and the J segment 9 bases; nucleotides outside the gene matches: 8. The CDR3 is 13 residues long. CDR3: CSVGRGQLGEQFF. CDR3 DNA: TGCAGCGTTGGCAGGGGGCAGTTGGGTGAGCAGTTCTTC.